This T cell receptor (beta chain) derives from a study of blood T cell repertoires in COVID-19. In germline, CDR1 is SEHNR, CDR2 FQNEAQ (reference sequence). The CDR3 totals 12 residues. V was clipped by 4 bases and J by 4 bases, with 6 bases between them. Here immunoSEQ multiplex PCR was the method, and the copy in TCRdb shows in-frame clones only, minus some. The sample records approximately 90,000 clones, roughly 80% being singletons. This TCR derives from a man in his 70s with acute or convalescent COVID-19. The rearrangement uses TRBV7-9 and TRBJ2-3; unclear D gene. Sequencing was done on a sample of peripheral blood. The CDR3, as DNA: TGTGCCAGCAGCTCGCTATCAGATACGCAGTATTTT. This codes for CASSSLSDTQYF.